These T cell receptor beta chains were read from a single sample in a study of blood T cell repertoires in COVID-19. The protocol was immunoSEQ multiplex PCR, while the TCRdb copy is restricted to in-frame clones and leaves out a portion. The sample holds about 200,000 clones, 70% to 90% seen once. Sample: peripheral blood. The receptors derive from a woman between 70 and 85 years old with acute or convalescent COVID-19. The CDR3 runs from the conserved cysteine through the conserved F or W. The D gene is left open where the match is weak. Only some rows state a clone size, as once, few, many or a class for expanded clones.

>.|TRBJ1-2|TRBD1|TRBV7-2
CASIRAGGNYGYTF
TGTGCCAGCATCCGGGCAGGGGGCAACTATGGCTACACCTTC
>.|TRBJ1-6|.|TRBV13
CASSLAQSTNSPLHF
TGTGCCAGCAGCTTAGCACAGTCTACAAATTCACCCCTCCACTTT
>.|TRBJ2-1|TRBD2|TRBV4-2
CASSQGSLAGGPINEQFF
TGTGCCAGCAGCCAAGGCAGTCTAGCGGGAGGGCCAATAAATGAGCAGTTCTTC
>.|TRBJ1-6|.|TRBV7-2
CASSLGPLYSPLHF
TGTGCCAGCAGCTTAGGGCCGTTATATTCACCCCTCCACTTT
>many|TRBJ1-1|.|TRBV19
CASTHRVRNTEAFF
TGTGCCAGTACCCACAGGGTTAGGAACACTGAAGCTTTCTTT
>.|TRBJ2-3|TRBD2|TRBV7-2
CASSFRSGRRTDTQYF
TGTGCCAGCAGCTTCCGGAGCGGGAGACGAACAGATACGCAGTATTTT
>.|TRBJ2-1|.|TRBV7-9
CASSLGREPTRNEQFF
TGTGCCAGCAGCTTAGGTCGTGAGCCAACGAGGAATGAGCAGTTCTTC
>.|TRBJ1-2|.|TRBV3-1/TRBV3-2
CASSQDSSGYDGYTF
TGTGCCAGCAGCCAAGATAGTTCAGGGTACGATGGCTACACCTTC
>.|TRBJ2-2|TRBD2|TRBV7-8
CASSLESGRWAGELFF
TGTGCCAGCAGCTTAGAGAGCGGGAGGTGGGCCGGGGAGCTGTTTTTT
>.|TRBJ2-1|.|TRBV3-1/TRBV3-2
CASSVRQDSRNEQFF
TGTGCCAGCAGCGTTAGACAGGACAGTCGCAATGAGCAGTTCTTC
>.|TRBJ2-3|TRBD2|TRBV18
CASSSTSGLTDTQYF
TGTGCCAGCTCGTCGACTAGCGGCCTCACAGATACGCAGTATTTT
>.|TRBJ2-5|TRBD1|TRBV4-3
CASSPGQGKETQYF
TGCGCCAGCAGCCCCGGACAGGGAAAGGAGACCCAGTACTTC
>.|TRBJ2-1|TRBD1|TRBV7-3
CASSPNRGYNEQFF
TGTGCCAGCAGCCCGAACAGGGGCTACAATGAGCAGTTCTTC
>.|TRBJ1-6|.|TRBV5-4
CASSLYRPNSPLHF
TGTGCCAGCAGCTTGTACAGGCCAAATTCACCCCTCCACTTT
>.|TRBJ2-2|TRBD1|TRBV5-1
CASSLTGGTGELFF
TGCGCCAGCAGCTTGACAGGGGGCACCGGGGAGCTGTTTTTT
>few|TRBJ1-1|.|TRBV30
CAWGTMDGMNTEAFF
TGTGCCTGGGGGACAATGGATGGAATGAACACTGAAGCTTTCTTT
>few|TRBJ2-3|TRBD1|TRBV5-1
CASGDRPTDTQYF
TGCGCCAGCGGGGACAGGCCCACAGATACGCAGTATTTT
>.|TRBJ2-6|.|TRBV5-6
CASSAPRSAFSGANVLTF
TGTGCCAGCAGCGCTCCTAGGTCTGCCTTCTCTGGGGCCAACGTCCTGACTTTC
>.|TRBJ1-1|TRBD1|TRBV7-8
CASSFAGQGGFEAFF
TGTGCCAGCAGCTTCGCCGGACAGGGAGGTTTTGAAGCTTTCTTT
>.|TRBJ2-2|TRBD1|TRBV13
CASSPAGTAGELFF
TGTGCCAGCAGCCCGGCCGGGACAGCCGGGGAGCTGTTTTTT
>once|TRBJ1-5|.|TRBV5-6
CASSKAAYSNQPQHF
TGTGCCAGCTCAAAGGCGGCTTATAGCAATCAGCCCCAGCATTTT
>.|TRBJ2-2|.|TRBV11-1
CASSFSDSNTGELFF
TGTGCCAGCAGCTTCTCGGACTCGAACACCGGGGAGCTGTTTTTT
>.|TRBJ1-2|.|TRBV5-6
CASTSTGSYGYTF
TGTGCCAGCACCTCGACAGGTAGCTATGGCTACACCTTC
>few|TRBJ1-2|TRBD1|TRBV2
CASRHRGIYGYTF
TGTGCCAGCAGGCACAGGGGGATCTATGGCTACACCTTC
>few|TRBJ1-6|TRBD1|TRBV3-1/TRBV3-2
CASSPDGTGPNPPLHF
TGTGCCAGCAGCCCAGACGGGACAGGGCCTAATCCACCCCTCCACTTT
>once|TRBJ2-7|TRBD2|TRBV7-7
CASSPWGGNEQYF
TGTGCTAGCAGCCCCTGGGGGGGGAACGAGCAGTACTTC
>.|TRBJ2-7|.|TRBV10-3
CAIGGTASYEQYF
TGTGCCATCGGGGGGACGGCAAGCTACGAGCAGTACTTC
>.|TRBJ1-2|TRBD1|TRBV6-6
CASSPRRQGAFNYGYTF
TGTGCCAGCAGTCCCCGGAGACAGGGGGCCTTTAACTATGGCTACACCTTC
>few|TRBJ2-3|TRBD2|TRBV7-3
CASSPSGGGGTDTQYF
TGTGCCAGCAGCCCCTCGGGAGGCGGGGGCACAGATACGCAGTATTTT
>.|TRBJ1-1|.|TRBV5-1
CASSLDAGGRGNTEAFF
TGCGCCAGCAGCTTGGACGCAGGAGGACGGGGGAACACTGAAGCTTTCTTT
>.|TRBJ1-3|.|TRBV5-6
CASSLGQGANTIYF
TGTGCCAGCAGCTTGGGGCAGGGCGCAAACACCATATATTTT
>once|TRBJ2-5|.|TRBV5-6
CASSLGGAETQYF
TGTGCCAGCAGCTTAGGGGGAGCAGAGACCCAGTACTTC
>.|TRBJ1-6|.|TRBV18
CASSPWSSYNSPLHF
TGTGCCAGCTCACCTTGGAGCTCCTATAATTCACCCCTCCACTTT
>.|TRBJ1-5|TRBD1|TRBV23-1
CASSQGGQDQPQHF
TGCGCCAGCAGTCAGGGCGGACAGGATCAGCCCCAGCATTTT
>few|TRBJ2-7|TRBD1|TRBV11-3
CASSSPDRARNEQYF
TGTGCCAGCAGCTCCCCGGACAGGGCGAGGAACGAGCAGTACTTC
>once|TRBJ1-2|.|TRBV28
CASSFPGVAYGYTF
TGTGCCAGCAGTTTCCCAGGGGTGGCCTATGGCTACACCTTC
>.|TRBJ2-7|TRBD1|TRBV7-3
CASSSKGGPTYEQYF
TGTGCCAGCAGCTCCAAAGGGGGCCCTACCTACGAGCAGTACTTC
>once|TRBJ2-5|.|TRBV5-1
CASSLGTPRRETQYF
TGCGCCAGCAGCTTAGGGACTCCGCGACGAGAGACCCAGTACTTC
>once|TRBJ2-2|TRBD1|TRBV3-1/TRBV3-2
CASSLYGQGKGTGELFF
TGTGCCAGCAGCCTCTACGGACAGGGAAAGGGCACCGGGGAGCTGTTTTTT
>.|TRBJ2-3|TRBD2|TRBV5-1
CASSLPSGGTDTQYF
TGCGCCAGCAGCTTGCCTAGCGGGGGGACAGATACGCAGTATTTT
>.|TRBJ1-6|.|TRBV5-1
CASSLARDPNSPLHF
TGCGCCAGCAGCTTGGCGCGGGACCCAAATTCACCCCTCCACTTT
>.|TRBJ2-7|TRBD2|TRBV6-2/TRBV6-3
CASSYLAGGGEQYF
TGTGCCAGCAGTTACCTAGCGGGAGGAGGCGAGCAGTACTTC
>.|TRBJ2-1|TRBD2|TRBV19
CASSKGRLAGLNEQFF
TGTGCCAGTAGTAAGGGGCGGCTAGCGGGACTGAATGAGCAGTTCTTC
>.|TRBJ1-2|.|TRBV6-2/TRBV6-3
CASSYRGNGYTF
TGTGCCAGCAGTTACCGAGGGAATGGCTACACCTTC
>.|TRBJ2-7|TRBD2|TRBV18
CASSAGTSGYEQYF
TGTGCCAGCTCGGCCGGGACTAGCGGCTACGAGCAGTACTTC
>.|TRBJ2-7|.|TRBV7-9
CASSHHEQYF
TGTGCCAGCAGCCATCACGAGCAGTACTTC
>.|TRBJ2-7|.|TRBV12-5
CASGLMSTYEQYF
TGTGCTAGTGGTTTGATGTCTACCTACGAGCAGTACTTC
>.|TRBJ2-5|TRBD2|TRBV6-6
CASRQPGLAGQETQYF
TGTGCCAGCAGACAACCGGGACTAGCGGGGCAAGAGACCCAGTACTTC